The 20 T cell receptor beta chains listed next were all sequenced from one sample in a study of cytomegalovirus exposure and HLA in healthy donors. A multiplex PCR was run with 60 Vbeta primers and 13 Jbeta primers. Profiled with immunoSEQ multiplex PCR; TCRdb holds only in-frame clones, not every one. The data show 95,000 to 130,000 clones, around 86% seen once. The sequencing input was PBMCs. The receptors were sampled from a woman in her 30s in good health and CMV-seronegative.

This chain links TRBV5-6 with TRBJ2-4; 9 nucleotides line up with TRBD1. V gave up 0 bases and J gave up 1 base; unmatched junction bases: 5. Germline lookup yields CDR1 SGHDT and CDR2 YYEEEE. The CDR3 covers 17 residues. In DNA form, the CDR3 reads TGTGCCAGCAGCTTGGAGGGACAGGGTGTCGCCAAAAACATTCAGTACTTC. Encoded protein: CASSLEGQGVAKNIQYF.

This chain's CDR3 is CASSKEREGLGTDTQYF. DNA for the CDR3: TGTGCCAGTAGTAAGGAGCGGGAGGGCCTTGGCACAGATACGCAGTATTTT. The J gene is TRBJ2-3, the V gene TRBV19; 10 bases agree with TRBD2. The germline V gene has CDR1 LNHDA and CDR2 SQIVND (reference sequence). V dropped 4 bases and J dropped 1; count of bases not matched to a gene: 8. The CDR3 has 17 amino acids.

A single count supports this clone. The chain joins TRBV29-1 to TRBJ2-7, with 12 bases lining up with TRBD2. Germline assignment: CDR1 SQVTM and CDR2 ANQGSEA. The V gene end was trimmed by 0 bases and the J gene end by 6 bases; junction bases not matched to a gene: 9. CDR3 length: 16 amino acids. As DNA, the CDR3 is TGCAGCGTTGAAGATCGGCCTAGCGGGAGGGCGGGCGAGCAGTACTTC. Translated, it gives CSVEDRPSGRAGEQYF.

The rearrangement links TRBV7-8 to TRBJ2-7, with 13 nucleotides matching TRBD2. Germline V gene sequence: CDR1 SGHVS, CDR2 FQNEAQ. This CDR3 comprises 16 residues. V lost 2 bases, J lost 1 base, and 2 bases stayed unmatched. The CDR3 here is CASSLRTSGSSYEQYF. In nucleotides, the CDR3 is TGTGCCAGCAGCTTAAGGACTAGCGGGAGTTCCTACGAGCAGTACTTC.

CDR3 region: CASSPSPGQGDRYEQYF. CDR3 in DNA: TGTGCCAGCAGCCCCTCTCCGGGACAGGGGGATCGTTACGAGCAGTACTTC. The rearrangement joins TRBV7-2 to TRBJ2-7, with TRBD1 matching 11 bases. The CDR3 extends over 17 amino acids. The V gene end was trimmed by 5 bases and the J gene end by 4 bases; junction bases not matched to a gene: 13. Germline CDR1 SGHTA, CDR2 FQGNSA.

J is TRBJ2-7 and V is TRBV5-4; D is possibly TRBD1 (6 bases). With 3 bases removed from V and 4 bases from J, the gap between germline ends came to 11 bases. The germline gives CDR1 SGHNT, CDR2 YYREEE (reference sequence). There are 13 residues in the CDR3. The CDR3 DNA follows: TGTGCCAGCAGCTACCGGGACATTTACGAGCAGTACTTC. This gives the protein CASSYRDIYEQYF.

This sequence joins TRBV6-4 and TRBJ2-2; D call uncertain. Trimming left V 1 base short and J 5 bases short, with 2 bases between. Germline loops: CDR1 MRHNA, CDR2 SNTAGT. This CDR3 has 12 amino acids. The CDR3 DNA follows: TGTGCCAGCAGTGACTTAACCGGGGAGCTGTTTTTT. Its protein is CASSDLTGELFF.

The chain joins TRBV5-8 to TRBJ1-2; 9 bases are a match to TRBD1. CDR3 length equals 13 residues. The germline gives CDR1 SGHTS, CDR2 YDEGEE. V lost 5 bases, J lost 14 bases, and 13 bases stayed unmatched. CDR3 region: CASRPSGTGRDTF. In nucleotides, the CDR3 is TGTGCCAGCAGGCCATCCGGGACAGGGCGCGATACCTTC.

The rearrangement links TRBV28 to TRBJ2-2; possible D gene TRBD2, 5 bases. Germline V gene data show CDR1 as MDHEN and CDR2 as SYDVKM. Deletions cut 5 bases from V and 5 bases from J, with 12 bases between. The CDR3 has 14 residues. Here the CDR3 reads CASSVRTLTGELFF. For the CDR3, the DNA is TGTGCCAGCAGTGTAAGGACTCTGACCGGGGAGCTGTTTTTT.

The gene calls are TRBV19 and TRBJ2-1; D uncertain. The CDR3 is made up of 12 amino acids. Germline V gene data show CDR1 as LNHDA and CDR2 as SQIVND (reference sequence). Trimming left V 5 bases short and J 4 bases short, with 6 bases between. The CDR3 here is CASSSTYNEQFF. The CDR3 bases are TGTGCCAGTAGTTCTACTTACAATGAGCAGTTCTTC.

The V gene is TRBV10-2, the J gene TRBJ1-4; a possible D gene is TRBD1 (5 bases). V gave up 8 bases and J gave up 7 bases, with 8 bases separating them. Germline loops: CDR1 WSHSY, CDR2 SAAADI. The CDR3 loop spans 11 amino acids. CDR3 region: CASGAPEKLFF. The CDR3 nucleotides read TGCGCCAGCGGGGCCCCTGAAAAACTGTTTTTT.

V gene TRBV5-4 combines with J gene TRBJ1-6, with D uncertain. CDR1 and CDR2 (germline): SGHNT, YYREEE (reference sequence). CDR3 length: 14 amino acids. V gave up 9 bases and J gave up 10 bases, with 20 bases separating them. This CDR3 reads CATLRAGSGSPLHF. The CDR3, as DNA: TGTGCCACCCTAAGGGCGGGGTCTGGGTCACCCCTCCACTTT.

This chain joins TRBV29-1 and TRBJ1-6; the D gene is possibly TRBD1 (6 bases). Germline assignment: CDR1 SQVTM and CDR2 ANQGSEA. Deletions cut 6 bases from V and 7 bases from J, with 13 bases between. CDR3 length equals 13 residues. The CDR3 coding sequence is TGCAGCGTGTTACAGGGAAACAATTCACCCCTCCACTTT. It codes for CSVLQGNNSPLHF.

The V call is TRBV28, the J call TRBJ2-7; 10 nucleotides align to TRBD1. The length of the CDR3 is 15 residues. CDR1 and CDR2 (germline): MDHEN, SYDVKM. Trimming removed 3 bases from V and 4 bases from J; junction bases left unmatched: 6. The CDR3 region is CASSFPTGGEYEQYF. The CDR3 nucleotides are TGTGCCAGCAGTTTCCCGACAGGGGGCGAGTACGAGCAGTACTTC.

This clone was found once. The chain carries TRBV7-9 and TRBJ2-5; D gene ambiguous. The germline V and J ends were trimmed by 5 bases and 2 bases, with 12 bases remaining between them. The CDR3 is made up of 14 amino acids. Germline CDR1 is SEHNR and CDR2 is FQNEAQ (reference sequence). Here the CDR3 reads CASSRGGDQETQYF. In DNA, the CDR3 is TGTGCCAGCAGCCGAGGTGGAGATCAAGAGACCCAGTACTTC.

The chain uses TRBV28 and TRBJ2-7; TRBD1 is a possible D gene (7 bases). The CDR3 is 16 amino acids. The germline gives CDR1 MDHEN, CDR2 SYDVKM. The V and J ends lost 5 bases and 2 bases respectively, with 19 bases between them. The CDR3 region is CASSTAAGGITYEQYF. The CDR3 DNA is TGTGCCAGCAGTACTGCGGCAGGGGGGATAACCTACGAGCAGTACTTC.

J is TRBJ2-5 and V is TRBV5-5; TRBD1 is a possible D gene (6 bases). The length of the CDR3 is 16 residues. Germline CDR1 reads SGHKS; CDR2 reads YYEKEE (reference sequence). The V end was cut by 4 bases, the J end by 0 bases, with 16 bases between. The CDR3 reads CASSSTGTNYQETQYF. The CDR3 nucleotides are TGTGCCAGCAGCAGTACCGGGACAAACTACCAAGAGACCCAGTACTTC.

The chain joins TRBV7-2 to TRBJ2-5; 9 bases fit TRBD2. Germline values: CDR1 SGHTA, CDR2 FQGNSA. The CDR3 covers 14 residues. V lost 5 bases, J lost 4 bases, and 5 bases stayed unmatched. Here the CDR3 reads CASSLSGRIETQYF. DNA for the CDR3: TGTGCCAGCAGCCTTAGCGGGAGAATAGAGACCCAGTACTTC.

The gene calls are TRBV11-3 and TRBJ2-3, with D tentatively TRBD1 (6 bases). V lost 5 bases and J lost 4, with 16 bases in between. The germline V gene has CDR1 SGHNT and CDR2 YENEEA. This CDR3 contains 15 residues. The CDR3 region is CASSQAPQGSDTQYF. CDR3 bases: TGTGCCAGCAGCCAAGCACCACAGGGCTCAGATACGCAGTATTTT.

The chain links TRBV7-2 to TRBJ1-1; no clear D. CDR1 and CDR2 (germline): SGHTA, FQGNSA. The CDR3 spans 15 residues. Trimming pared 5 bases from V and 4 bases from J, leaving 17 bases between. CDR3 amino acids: CASSPNSQGSTEAFF. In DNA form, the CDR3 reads TGTGCCAGCAGCCCAAACAGCCAAGGAAGCACTGAAGCTTTCTTT.